A single TCR beta chain is shown here with its context. This clone came up a few times. The antigen it recognizes is unknown. The sample holds no much larger clone one base away, and base qualities are not on file. The data belong to a study of cytomegalovirus exposure and HLA in healthy donors (dated by TCRdb to between 2016 and 2019). With regard to the full study: According to an earlier analysis of several hundred of the donors, about 179 million T cells yielded over 90 million unique TCR beta sequences and 250 to 350 Gb of sequence data. A later analysis re-analyzed previously published TCR beta repertoires from about 600 donors and added high-resolution HLA genotyping to study TCR occurrence patterns. HLA typing included class I and class II loci at four-digit resolution. High-throughput TCR immunosequencing, statistical association of individual TCRs with disease status, and machine learning were combined to predict cytomegalovirus infection status. Every repertoire in the discovery cohort had been generated on one and the same sequencing platform. In addition to the first cohort of 666 subjects, a separate validation cohort of 120 different subjects was used. The T cell repertoires of under 750 subjects were profiled by immunosequencing and related to cytomegalovirus serostatus. An earlier analysis of fewer than 750 of the donors used high-throughput TCR beta sequencing to judge whether each TCR beta V gene segment behaved as functional or pseudogenic. Roughly 300 gigabases of sequencing data and roughly 81 million unique TCR sequences made up an early release that covered approximately 620 HLA-typed donors. The study aimed to test whether signatures of past pathogen exposure could be identified by cataloging public T cell receptors. Among the roughly 400 genotyped donors, approximately 82% belonged to the genetic ancestry cluster associated with self-reported Caucasian donors. Donor age, sex, ethnicity and CMV serostatus were compiled alongside the repertoire data. Among some 410 genotyped donors of the cohort, an average of approximately 240,000 unique TCR beta nucleotide sequences were sequenced per donor, roughly a sixth of them non-productive. Rather than using new phenotypic data, the later analysis identified candidate immune exposures from TCR beta sequences and from how often those sequences occurred across donors. Four to six DR-DQ haplotypes were handled as single units for association and clustering, since linkage in the cohort was strong. Typing coverage differed by locus: A, B, C, DRB1 and DQB1 were typed in about 620-640 donors, DQA1 in about 510, DPA1 in roughly 590, and DPB1 in around 490. Genome-wide SNP genotypes for about 65% of the 666 donors were used in a later genetic analysis, which treated that subset as a discovery cohort. Beyond this particular receptor, the publication reports: In an earlier analysis of about 600 of the donors, most TCR beta V segments appeared in productive rearrangements about 87% or about 30% of the time, broadly matching IMGT annotations. In a later genetic analysis, fewer N-insertions in productive TCRs were reported among donors in an Asian-associated ancestry cluster than the approximately 710-donor mean. Because HLA typing was missing for some donors at each locus, association tests included only the typed subset. When HLA alleles, especially DR and DQ, strongly co-occurred, attributing TCR associations to individual alleles was difficult. A cluster of highly shared sequence variants was judged likely to be a technical artifact of the sequencing pipeline. A later analysis associated roughly 17,000 TCR beta sequences with specific HLA alleles at a false discovery rate of 0.05. In vitro tests confirmed that three of the cytomegalovirus-associated TCR beta chains recognize cytomegalovirus antigens. Most TCR sequences were observed very rarely across donors, whereas some public TCRs were present in many individuals. In a later analysis, several top co-occurrence clusters were reported to appear linked to parvovirus B19, influenza, CMV and Epstein-Barr virus. This cohort had only TCR beta chains sequenced, and the lack of alpha or paired-chain data limited which features could be detected. Linkage disequilibrium might explain the correlated functional status among segregating V segments, but an unknown experimental factor could not be excluded. Because counts were too low, seventeen rarely observed V segments, including chromosome 9 orphons, were left out of the earlier analysis of 587 of the donors. A further reported finding was that TCR beta sequences accurately predicted the HLA-A and HLA-B alleles for most subjects in the first cohort. The presence/absence analyses assumed that sequencing depth was roughly uniform across donors, and that assumption may not be true. Compared with equally common non-associated chains, HLA-associated TCR beta chains in a later analysis were more clonally expanded and had lower generation probabilities. According to a later analysis, most CMV-associated TCR beta chains appeared to be HLA-restricted, and the HLA associations seemed to be driven largely by CMV exposure. Immune exposure information for the cohort was limited to CMV serostatus. In both the original and validation cohorts, the classifier was reported to diagnose cytomegalovirus status with high specificity and sensitivity. The study listed 150 to 200 TCR beta chains as associated with cytomegalovirus. The authors suggested that the approach could potentially be generalized to other disease states and immunological phenotypes. Some IMGT-functional V segments, including TRBV6-2 and TRBV6-3, could not be told apart with the 87-base-pair reads, so those segments were excluded. An association between a missense DCLRE1C variant and V-gene and J-gene trimming of TCR beta chains was found in a later genetic analysis and replicated in an independent cohort. In a later analysis, TCR association rates were found to vary across HLA loci, with the most associated TCRs seen for DRB1 alleles and the fewest for HLA-C alleles.

The cohort was made up of about 670 healthy bone marrow donors. All cohort members were sampled while nominally healthy, although unrecorded immune exposures were likely present. The donor tested CMV seronegative, placing the donor among the 350 to 400 seronegative members of the cohort. Every donor gave a peripheral blood sample, and the peripheral blood mononuclear cells from that sample were used for TCR beta sequencing. Genomic DNA was extracted from the blood cell samples with the Qiagen DNeasy Blood Extraction Kit. V lost 5 bases and J lost 3 bases, and the count of bases not matched to a germline gene is 7. The germline V gene (reference sequence) gives CDR1 as GTSNPN and CDR2 as SVGIG. From its cysteine to its phenylalanine, the CDR3 spans 13 amino acids. Only the CDR3 DNA stays, 39 bases, in frame from base 1. Library generation was performed with the immunoSEQ multiplex PCR assay. For the multiplex PCR, a mixture combining 60 forward primers for TCR Vbeta segments and 13 reverse primers for TCR Jbeta segments was used. The CDR3 region of rearranged TCR beta genes was amplified from genomic DNA by a multiplex PCR assay. On the Illumina HiSeq System, the amplified TCR beta libraries were sequenced as 87-base-pair reads. The source study handled its data this way. Across the roughly 670 repertoires, a later analysis counted tens of millions of unique TCR beta chains, some 11 million of which were shared by at least two donors. Raw reads were error-corrected and collapsed into unique sequences by a nearest-neighbor algorithm in which closely related sequences were merged to remove PCR and sequencing errors. To assign V, D and J gene segments, CDR3 sequences were aligned to IMGT reference sequences. Each retained sequence needed at least a six-nucleotide match to both a V gene segment and a J gene segment. Rearrangements were classified as productive when the CDR3 lacked stop codons and remained in frame with V and J, and all other rearrangements were classified as non-productive. Following IMGT convention, CDR3 was defined as the stretch from the second conserved V-encoded cysteine to the conserved J-encoded phenylalanine. In an earlier analysis of some 550 of the donors, sequences lacking an unambiguous match to a single V gene segment were excluded. In an earlier analysis of some 590 of the donors, a V segment was called functional when productive rearrangements were above 56.7%, and segregating when the standard deviation between donors exceeded 5%. To diagnose cytomegalovirus status from the catalog of TCR beta chain sequences, a statistical classification framework was built. A later analysis assigned V and J genes by comparing TCR nucleotide sequences with IMGT/GENE-DB human TR gene sequences. The TCRdist pipeline was used in a later analysis to assign CDR3 sequences and most-parsimonious VDJ recombination scenarios. In a later analysis, each TCR beta chain was defined by its CDR3 amino acid sequence together with its V-gene family, and reads without a unique V-gene family were excluded. To address suspected cross-contamination and a sequencing artifact, a later analysis removed around 600 highly shared, low-generation-probability nucleotide sequences. A later analysis calculated a clonal expansion index for each public chain from normalized within-repertoire ranks of inferred template counts. A later analysis computed generation probabilities with a VDJ recombination model fitted to out-of-frame rearrangements, and checked the results against IGoR. In a later analysis, hypergeometric tests were used to score TCR-TCR, TCR-HLA and TCR-CMV co-occurrence, with a repertoire-size bias correction applied to TCR pairs. False discovery rates were estimated in a later analysis by permuting HLA or CMV assignments 20 times. In a later analysis, co-occurring TCRs were grouped with DBSCAN, and TCRdist sequence similarity was added when clustering was performed within HLA-allele-positive subsets. For co-occurrence clustering, repertoires with fewer than 30,000 or more than 120,000 public chains were excluded, along with 4 to 6 repertoires with anomalous nucleotide sharing. In its TCRdb copy, this immuneACCESS table keeps in-frame sequences only and misses some clones. Where compared with another copy, unresolved V genes explain less than half of these, and the others have no known cause. From that table come the V and J calls and clone size; the DNA was used to work out D and trimming. The sample table holds approximately 130,000 clones, of which around 77% were seen once. The ten top clones hold about 1.3% of the sample.

This sequence originates from a man aged 45-65 years in good health and CMV-seronegative. The sample consisted of PBMCs. This sequence uses TRBV30 and TRBJ2-7; 7 middle bases align to TRBD1. The CDR3 reads CAWGMGQRYEQYF. The DNA reads as follows: TGTGCCTGGGGGATGGGACAGCGCTACGAGCAGTACTTC. The variable domain in full, with residues beyond the CDR3 obtained from the reference TRBV30 and TRBJ2-7 genes, is SQTIHQWPATLVQPVGSPLSLECTVEGTSNPNLYWYRQAAGRGLQLLFYSVGIGQISSEVPQNLSASRPQDRQFILSSKKLLLSDSGFYLCAWGMGQRYEQYFGPGTRLTVT.